This is a list of T cell receptor beta chains from one sample in a study of cytomegalovirus exposure and HLA in healthy donors. The repertoire was sequenced with immunoSEQ multiplex PCR; TCRdb's copy has only in-frame clones and lacks some. The table has tens of thousands of clones, about four fifths seen once. The sequenced sample was PBMCs. These receptors were obtained from a woman aged 18-30 years in good health and CMV-seropositive. CDR3s include the opening cysteine and the closing phenylalanine or tryptophan. Each record gives: clone size, CDR3 length, V gene, J gene, D gene, CDR3 DNA, CDR3 protein. D genes are given only for firm matches. Rows give clone size only sometimes, using once, few, many, or a class for an expanded clone.

>NA|13|TRBV28|TRBJ2-5|NA
TGTGCCAGCACCACGGGGGATTTAGAGACCCAGTACTTC
CASTTGDLETQYF
>NA|14|TRBV18|TRBJ2-5|TRBD2
TGTGCCAGCTCACCCCGTCGGGGGGGGGAGACCCAGTACTTC
CASSPRRGGETQYF
>NA|12|TRBV30|TRBJ2-3|NA
TGTGCCTGGGGGGGGGCCAGAGATACGCAGTATTTT
CAWGGARDTQYF
>NA|16|TRBV5-4|TRBJ2-1|TRBD2
TGTGCCAGCAGCTTGAGCGCTAGCGGGGGGAACGATGAGCAGTTCTTC
CASSLSASGGNDEQFF
>few|13|TRBV2|TRBJ1-5|NA
TGTGCCAGCATCAATAACAGGGATTCGCCCCAGCATTTT
CASINNRDSPQHF
>NA|17|TRBV5-1|TRBJ2-2|TRBD1
TGCGCCAGCAGCTCACTGATAACAGGGGCCAGCACCGGGGAGCTGTTTTTT
CASSSLITGASTGELFF
>NA|15|TRBV5-6|TRBJ1-1|TRBD1
TGTGCCAGCAGCCGGGGAACAGGGGTGGCCACTGAAGCTTTCTTT
CASSRGTGVATEAFF
>NA|15|TRBV4-3|TRBJ1-4|TRBD1
TGCGCCAGCAGCCAGCTAACAGGGGGTGGGGAAAAACTGTTTTTT
CASSQLTGGGEKLFF
>NA|15|TRBV4-1|TRBJ2-1|TRBD1
TGCGCCAGCAGCCAAACCGGGACAGGGGACCATGAGCAGTTCTTC
CASSQTGTGDHEQFF
>few|13|TRBV6-5|TRBJ2-7|NA
TGTGCCAGCAGTTACAGCAGGGGTCACGAGCAGTACTTC
CASSYSRGHEQYF
>NA|16|TRBV6-1|TRBJ1-5|TRBD1
TGTGCCAGCAGTGACCGGACAGGGGGGGGCAATCAGCCCCAGCATTTT
CASSDRTGGGNQPQHF
>NA|14|TRBV9|TRBJ2-7|TRBD1
TGTGCCAGCAGCCCCCGGGACAGTAACTACGAGCAGTACTTC
CASSPRDSNYEQYF
>NA|15|TRBV19|TRBJ1-5|NA
TGTGCCAGTAGTACCTGGGTCGGGGGTTGGCAGCCCCAGCATTTT
CASSTWVGGWQPQHF
>NA|14|TRBV7-2|TRBJ2-7|TRBD2
TGTGCCAGCAGCTTAGGGGCGGGGGCCTACGAGCAGTACTTC
CASSLGAGAYEQYF
>NA|14|TRBV6-4|TRBJ2-1|TRBD2
TGTGCCAGCAGTGAAGCGGGGGAGGGCAATGAGCAGTTCTTC
CASSEAGEGNEQFF
>NA|15|TRBV28|TRBJ2-5|TRBD2
TGTGCCAGCAGTACCCCCTCGGGACTAGGGGAGACCCAGTACTTC
CASSTPSGLGETQYF
>NA|15|TRBV4-2|TRBJ2-5|NA
TGTGCCAGCAGCCAAGATCCGAATCGGGGACATCCCCAGTACTTC
CASSQDPNRGHPQYF
>NA|16|TRBV6-1|TRBJ2-7|TRBD1
TGTGCCAGCAGTGAAGCACTAGGACAGGGTGGATACGAGCAGTACTTC
CASSEALGQGGYEQYF
>NA|14|TRBV28|TRBJ1-2|NA
TGTGCCAGCAGTTTCTCGGGGAGAAACTATGGCTACACCTTC
CASSFSGRNYGYTF
>NA|12|TRBV10-1|TRBJ2-7|NA
TGCGCCACACGACCGGAGGGCGGCGAGCAGTACTTC
CATRPEGGEQYF
>NA|14|TRBV27|TRBJ2-5|TRBD2
TGTGCCAGCAGTTTAGCCGGGGGGTGGGAGACCCAGTACTTC
CASSLAGGWETQYF
>few|15|TRBV18|TRBJ2-7|NA
TGTGCCAGCTCATCGGGGGGCTACGACTCCTACGAGCAGTACTTC
CASSSGGYDSYEQYF
>NA|16|TRBV5-1|TRBJ1-5|TRBD1
TGCGCCAGCAGCCCAGGACAGGGAAATAGCAATCAGCCCCAGCATTTT
CASSPGQGNSNQPQHF
>NA|15|TRBV7-9|TRBJ1-5|NA
TGTGCCAGCAGCTTTTCGGGTGTGGGCAATCAGCCCCAGCATTTT
CASSFSGVGNQPQHF
>once|16|TRBV13|TRBJ2-3|TRBD2
TGTGCCAGCAGCTTAGAAGGCGGGGGGGCCCCAGATACGCAGTATTTT
CASSLEGGGAPDTQYF
>once|13|TRBV5-1|TRBJ1-2|NA
TGCGCCAGCAGCTTCCGGGAGATCTATGGCTACACCTTC
CASSFREIYGYTF
>NA|18|TRBV7-2|TRBJ2-2|TRBD2
TGTGCCAGCAGCATCGGCGCTCTAGCGGCCCTTAACACCGGGGAGCTGTTTTTT
CASSIGALAALNTGELFF
>NA|13|TRBV29-1|TRBJ1-1|NA
TGCAGCGTAATCAGGGGCTACAACACTGAAGCTTTCTTT
CSVIRGYNTEAFF
>once|14|TRBV2|TRBJ2-3|NA
TGTGCCAGCAGTGAATGGAGGGGACCAGATACGCAGTATTTT
CASSEWRGPDTQYF
>NA|16|TRBV30|TRBJ2-4|TRBD2
TGTGCCTGGAGCGTCCTAGCGGGGGGGCTAGGAAACATTCAGTACTTC
CAWSVLAGGLGNIQYF
>NA|14|TRBV7-2|TRBJ1-4|NA
TGTGCCAGCAGCCCTCAGGTTACTAATGAAAAACTGTTTTTT
CASSPQVTNEKLFF
>NA|15|TRBV7-9|TRBJ2-1|TRBD1
TGTGCCAGCAGCTTAAGAGGGGGCGCAGTAAATGAGCAGTTCTTC
CASSLRGGAVNEQFF
>NA|13|TRBV27|TRBJ2-7|TRBD2
TGTGCCAGCAGTTTGGGACTAGCGAACGAGCAGTACTTC
CASSLGLANEQYF
>NA|13|TRBV10-3|TRBJ1-6|TRBD1
TGTGCCATCAAGCAGGACAGGGATTCACCCCTCCACTTT
CAIKQDRDSPLHF
>NA|14|TRBV4-1|TRBJ2-1|NA
TGCGCCAGCAGCCAAGAAGAAAGGGGCAATGAGCAGTTCTTC
CASSQEERGNEQFF